Below are 15 T cell receptor beta chains sequenced from a single sample in a study of shared clonotypes between healthy human individuals. Produced via immunoSEQ multiplex PCR; TCRdb's table is partial and in-frame only. The sample consists of about 800,000 clones, around 96% of them appearing once. Naive CD8 isolation took CD45RO-negative cells positively selected for CCR7 and excluded terminally differentiated effector memory CD45RA+ cells. What was sequenced was naive CD8+ T cells sorted from blood. The receptors shown here come from a man aged 25-45 years in good health.

The rearrangement joins TRBV2 to TRBJ2-3; 7 bases map to TRBD2. CDR3 size: 18 residues. The trim removed 8 bases at V and 0 bases at J, leaving 17 bases unmatched. CDR1 SNHLY and CDR2 FYNNEI come from the germline V gene. CDR3 protein: CASAHWDYPQTSTDTQYF. CDR3 bases: TGTGCCAGCGCTCACTGGGACTACCCTCAAACTAGCACAGATACGCAGTATTTT.

This sequence joins TRBV5-6 and TRBJ2-3; no clear D gene. Per the germline V gene, CDR1 is SGHDT and CDR2 is YYEEEE. The CDR3 extends over 11 amino acids. V lost 0 bases and J 8 bases, leaving 4 bases between the germline ends. The CDR3 DNA reads as TGTGCCAGCAGCTTGGGGGGTACGCAGTATTTT. The encoded protein is CASSLGGTQYF.

The rearrangement joins TRBV5-1 to TRBJ2-1, with D perhaps TRBD2 (5 bases). Trimming removed 2 bases from V and 8 bases from J, with 14 bases in between. This CDR3 region has 14 residues. CDR1 and CDR2 from the germline V gene are SGHRS and YFSETQ. CDR3 coding DNA: TGCGCCAGCAGCTTTACTAGAAGGATCGATGAGCAGTTCTTC. This gives the protein CASSFTRRIDEQFF.

The CDR3 is CASSVGGTASTYEQYF. DNA of the CDR3: TGTGCCAGCAGCGTAGGTGGGACAGCAAGCACCTACGAGCAGTACTTC. The chain uses TRBV9 and TRBJ2-7; the match to TRBD1 covers 7 bases. In germline, CDR1 is SGDLS, CDR2 YYNGEE. The CDR3 runs 16 residues. V dropped 0 bases and J dropped 2; count of bases not matched to a gene: 8.

The chain employs TRBV9 and TRBJ2-3, with D maybe TRBD1 (7 bases). V lost 4 bases and J 4 bases, leaving 22 bases between the germline ends. The CDR3 is made up of 17 amino acids. In germline, CDR1 is SGDLS, CDR2 YYNGEE. For the CDR3, the DNA is TGTGCCAGCAGCCCAGACCAGGGAGGAGGGGGCGCAGATACGCAGTATTTT. Translation: CASSPDQGGGGADTQYF.

The V gene is TRBV14, the J gene TRBJ1-6; D remains ambiguous. The CDR3 is 12 residues long. V lost 4 bases, J lost 8 bases, and 6 bases lay in between. Germline V gene lookup returns CDR1 SGHDN and CDR2 FVKESK. The CDR3 DNA follows: TGTGCCAGCAGCCCGTGGGATTCACCCCTCCACTTT. This translates into CASSPWDSPLHF.

This clone came up once. Distinct nucleotide sequences in the sample also encode this CDR3. The chain is built from TRBV11-2 and TRBJ2-7; no reliable D call. V lost 5 bases to trimming and J lost 3 bases, with 11 bases between them. CDR3 length: 13 residues. The germline V gene has CDR1 SGHAT and CDR2 FQNNGV. CDR3 coding DNA: TGTGCCAGCAGCCCACCCAGTAGCTACGAGCAGTACTTC. It translates to CASSPPSSYEQYF.

The chain links TRBV5-1 to TRBJ2-7, with TRBD1 identical over 8 bases. Germline assignment: CDR1 SGHRS and CDR2 YFSETQ. The CDR3 is 16 amino acids. V was clipped by 1 base and J by 5 bases; unmatched bases: 11. CDR3 residues: CASSLTPTGGNDEQYF. The CDR3 bases are TGCGCCAGCAGCTTGACCCCTACAGGGGGGAATGACGAGCAGTACTTC.

This chain connects TRBV10-3 to TRBJ2-1, with 12 nucleotides matching TRBD2. The CDR3 runs to 17 residues. Germline CDR1 reads ENHRY; CDR2 reads SYGVKD. V was pared by 9 bases and J by 6 bases, with 15 bases of the junction left unmatched. CDR3: CAITPEDRLAGVNEQFF. CDR3 coding DNA: TGTGCCATAACTCCGGAGGATCGACTAGCGGGAGTCAATGAGCAGTTCTTC.

As regards this clone: The same CDR3 also results from other DNA sequences found in this sample. This chain links TRBV27 with TRBJ2-7; D is ambiguous. Germline loops: CDR1 MNHEY, CDR2 SMNVEV (reference sequence). The CDR3 is 14 residues long. V shed 1 base and J shed 0 bases, with 7 bases lying between them. This CDR3 is CASSLYRSSYEQYF. In DNA form, the CDR3 reads TGTGCCAGCAGTTTATACAGATCCTCCTACGAGCAGTACTTC.

This sequence joins TRBV29-1 and TRBJ2-5; D is unresolved. The CDR3 has 13 amino acids. Germline V CDR1 and CDR2: SQVTM, ANQGSEA. Trimming stripped 8 bases from V and 2 bases from J, with 15 bases between. The CDR3 here is CSLLYVGQETQYF. CDR3 DNA sequence: TGCAGCCTTCTTTATGTAGGGCAAGAGACCCAGTACTTC.

This rearrangement joins TRBV19 to TRBJ2-2, with a weak D call TRBD1 (5 bases). Trimming cost V 1 base and J 4 bases, with 16 bases left between them. The CDR3 spans 17 residues. Per the germline V gene, CDR1 is LNHDA and CDR2 is SQIVND (reference sequence). This CDR3 is CASSIVGARFITGELFF. The CDR3 coding sequence is TGTGCCAGTAGTATAGTAGGGGCTAGGTTTATCACCGGGGAGCTGTTTTTT.

This clone was recorded only once. The chain carries TRBV28 and TRBJ2-5; TRBD2 matches at 7 bases. Trimming cost V 2 bases and J 2 bases; bases outside gene matches: 2. CDR1 and CDR2 from the germline V gene are MDHEN and SYDVKM. The CDR3 totals 14 residues. CDR3 protein: CASSLRLAQETQYF. The CDR3 nucleotides read TGTGCCAGCAGTTTAAGACTAGCTCAAGAGACCCAGTACTTC. The variable domain in full, with the rest retrieved from reference TRBV28 and TRBJ2-5, is DVKVTQSSRYLVKRTGEKVFLECVQDMDHENMFWYRQDPGLGLRLIYFSYDVKMKEKGDIPEGYSVSREKKERFSLILESASTNQTSMYLCASSLRLAQETQYFGPGTRLLVL.

The rearrangement uses TRBV4-2 and TRBJ2-3; either TRBD1 or TRBD2 may fit D (5 bases each). The V gene lost 3 bases and the J gene lost 6 bases, with 16 bases spanning the gap. This CDR3 has 15 residues. Per the germline V gene, CDR1 is LGHNA and CDR2 is YNFKEQ. CDR3 sequence: CASSHLGASGDTQYF. For the CDR3, the DNA is TGTGCCAGCAGCCATCTCGGGGCATCCGGGGATACGCAGTATTTT.

The rearrangement uses TRBV4-1 and TRBJ2-1; D call uncertain. Trimming cost V 1 base and J 5 bases, with 12 bases left between them. There are 15 residues in the CDR3. Germline V CDR1 and CDR2: MGHRA, YSYEKL. CDR3 in DNA: TGCGCCAGCAGCCAAGGGGTACGACGGAACAATGAGCAGTTCTTC. Protein sequence: CASSQGVRRNNEQFF.